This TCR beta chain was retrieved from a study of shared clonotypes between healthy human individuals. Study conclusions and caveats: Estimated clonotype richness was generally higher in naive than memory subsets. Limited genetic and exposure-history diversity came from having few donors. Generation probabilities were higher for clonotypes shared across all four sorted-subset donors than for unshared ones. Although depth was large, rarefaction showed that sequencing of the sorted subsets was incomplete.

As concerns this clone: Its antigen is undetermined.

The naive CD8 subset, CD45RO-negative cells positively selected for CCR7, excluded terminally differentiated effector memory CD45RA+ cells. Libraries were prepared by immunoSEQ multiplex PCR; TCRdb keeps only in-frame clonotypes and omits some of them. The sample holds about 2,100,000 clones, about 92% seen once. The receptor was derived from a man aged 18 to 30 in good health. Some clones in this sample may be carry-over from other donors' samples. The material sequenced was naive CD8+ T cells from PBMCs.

The CDR3 sequence is CASSSPSISYEQYF. In DNA form, the CDR3 reads TGTGCCAGCAGCTCCCCTTCGATCTCCTACGAGCAGTACTTC. The chain recombines TRBV11-2 with TRBJ2-7; D remains ambiguous. V lost 4 bases and J 0 bases, leaving 10 bases between the germline ends. This CDR3 has 14 amino acids. Looked up from germline, CDR1 is SGHAT and CDR2 is FQNNGV.